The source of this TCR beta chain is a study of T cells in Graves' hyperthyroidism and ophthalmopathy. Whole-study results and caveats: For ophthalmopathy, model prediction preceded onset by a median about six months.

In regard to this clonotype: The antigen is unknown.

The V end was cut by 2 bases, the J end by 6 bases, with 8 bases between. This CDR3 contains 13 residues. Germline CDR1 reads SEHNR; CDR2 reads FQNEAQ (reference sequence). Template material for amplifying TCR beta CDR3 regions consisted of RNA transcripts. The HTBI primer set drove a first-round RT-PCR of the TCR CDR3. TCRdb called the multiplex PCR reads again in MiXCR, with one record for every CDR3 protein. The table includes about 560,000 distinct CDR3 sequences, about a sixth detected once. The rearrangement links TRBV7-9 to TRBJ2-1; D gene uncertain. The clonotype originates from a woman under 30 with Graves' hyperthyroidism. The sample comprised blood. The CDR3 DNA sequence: TGTGCCAGCAGCTTACGAGCGCCCAATGAGCAGTTCTTC. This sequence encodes CASSLRAPNEQFF.